Reported below is one TCR beta chain. The data were obtained in a study of blood T cell repertoires in COVID-19. About the research overall: PBMCs, B-cell-depleted T cells, or T cells were the source of the cDNA or gDNA that made up the material.

Study processing details: Amplification with reference gene primers provided the estimates of nucleated cell counts. The protocol was immunoSEQ multiplex PCR, while the TCRdb copy is restricted to in-frame clones and leaves out a portion. The DNA was the basis for D and trimming; V, J and clone size are from that table. This sample has a few hundred thousand clones, with roughly 87% found just once. The CDR3 consists of 18 residues. V lost 0 bases and J lost 7; bases outside the gene matches: 13. V is TRBV23-1 and J is TRBJ1-4, with 8 bases that match TRBD1. TRBV23-1 is identified as an open reading frame with a role that is uncertain. Sample: peripheral blood. This TCR was sampled from a man between 18 and 29 years old with active or convalescent COVID-19. CDR3 region: CASSQSTRTGRVGEKLFF. The DNA for the CDR3 is TGCGCCAGCAGTCAATCAACCCGGACAGGGCGGGTGGGTGAAAAACTGTTTTTT.